This TCR beta chain was sequenced during a study of cytomegalovirus exposure and HLA in healthy donors. The primer mix had 60 Vbeta and 13 Jbeta primers. Libraries were prepared by immunoSEQ multiplex PCR; TCRdb keeps only in-frame clonotypes and omits some of them. This listing includes tens of thousands of clones. The TCR comes from a woman aged 25 to 39 in good health and CMV-seropositive. The sequenced sample consisted of PBMCs.

In DNA form, the CDR3 reads TGTGCCTCGAGGACAGGGGGTTTGCAGCAGTACTTC. This encodes CASRTGGLQQYF. The V call is TRBV30, the J call TRBJ2-5; 10 bases agree with TRBD1. CDR3 length: 12 amino acids. Trimming at V came to 7 bases and at J to 11 bases, leaving 10 bases not matched to a gene. Germline values: CDR1 GTSNPN, CDR2 SVGIG (reference sequence).